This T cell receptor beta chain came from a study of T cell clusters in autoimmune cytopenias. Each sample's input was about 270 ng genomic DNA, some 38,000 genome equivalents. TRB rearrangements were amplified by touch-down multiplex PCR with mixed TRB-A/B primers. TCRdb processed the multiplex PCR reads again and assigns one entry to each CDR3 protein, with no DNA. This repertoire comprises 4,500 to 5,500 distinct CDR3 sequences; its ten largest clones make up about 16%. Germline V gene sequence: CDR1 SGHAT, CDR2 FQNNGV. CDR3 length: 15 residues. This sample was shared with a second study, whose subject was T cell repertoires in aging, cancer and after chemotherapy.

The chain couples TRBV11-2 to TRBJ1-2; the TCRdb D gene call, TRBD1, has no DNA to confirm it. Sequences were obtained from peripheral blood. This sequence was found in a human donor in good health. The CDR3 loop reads CASSFSQQGSSGYTF.